Shown below are 8 T cell receptor beta chains from a single sample sequenced in a study of blood T cells in healthy people across ages. A sample-barcoded 5' primer and a J-beta primer mix were used in a second PCR of roughly 7 to 12 cycles. TCRdb processed the 5' RACE reads anew with MiXCR; each CDR3 protein has one entry. The table lists 650,000 to 1,000,000 distinct CDR3 sequences, 35% to 40% of them singletons, with 10% to 15% in the top ten. What was sequenced was blood. The receptor set was obtained from a man aged 18 to 30 in good health.

The chain couples TRBV21-1 to TRBJ1-1; no DNA check was done on the table's D call, TRBD1. TRBV21-1 is a documented pseudogene. The length of the CDR3 is 11 residues. CDR3 in DNA: TGTGCCAGCAGCAGGCAGGGGGGAACTTTCTTT. Amino acid sequence: CASSRQGGTFF.

The chain has TRBV3-1 and TRBJ1-4; unclear D gene. Deletions cut 1 base from V and 7 bases from J, with 10 bases between. Germline CDR1 is LGHDT and CDR2 is YNNKEL (reference sequence). CDR3 length equals 14 residues. CDR3 protein: CASSQGQLREKLFF. The CDR3 nucleotides are TGTGCCAGCAGCCAAGGGCAGCTTCGTGAAAAACTGTTTTTT.

This CDR3 is CASSFTTGNTEAFF. In DNA form, the CDR3 reads TGTGCCAGCAGCTTTACGACAGGGAACACTGAAGCTTTCTTT. This chain joins TRBV13 and TRBJ1-1; TRBD1 might be the D (6 bases). Trimming cost V 3 bases and J 1 base, with 9 bases left between them. Germline values: CDR1 PRHDT, CDR2 FYEKMQ (reference sequence). The CDR3 runs 14 residues. The whole variable domain, filled in from reference TRBV13 and TRBJ1-1, reads AAGVIQSPRHLIKEKRETATLKCYPIPRHDTVYWYQQGPGQDPQFLISFYEKMQSDKGSIPDRFSAQQFSDYHSELNMSSLELGDSALYFCASSFTTGNTEAFFGQGTRLTVV.

The rearrangement uses TRBV12-3 or TRBV12-4 and TRBJ1-3; D unclear. CDR3 size: 14 residues. V shed 6 bases and J shed 0 bases, with 9 bases lying between them. Here the CDR3 DNA reads TGTGCCAGCAGAGAAGACAACTCTGGAAACACCATATATTTT. As protein: CASREDNSGNTIYF.

The sample holds a few counts of this clonotype. J is TRBJ1-2 and V is TRBV14; D may be TRBD1 (5 bases). CDR1 and CDR2 (germline): SGHDN, FVKESK. Trimming shortened V by 0 bases and J by 2 bases, and 10 bases separated the two germline ends. The CDR3 is 15 amino acids. CDR3 coding DNA: TGTGCCAGCAGCCAAGATTGGGGGGGAAACTATGGCTACACCTTC. It is translated as CASSQDWGGNYGYTF.

The table lists this clonotype with a few counts. This chain links TRBV27 with TRBJ2-3, with D unclear. The germline gives CDR1 MNHEY, CDR2 SMNVEV (reference sequence). CDR3 length equals 12 residues. Trimming removed 2 bases from V and 8 bases from J, with 8 bases in between. This CDR3 is CASSLGVGTQYF. The CDR3 nucleotides read TGTGCCAGCAGTTTAGGCGTGGGTACGCAGTATTTT.

The chain carries TRBV13 and TRBJ2-6; D not resolved. The length of the CDR3 is 14 residues. Per the germline V gene, CDR1 is PRHDT and CDR2 is FYEKMQ (reference sequence). Trimming took off 3 bases at V and 18 bases at J, with 21 bases between the two ends. The CDR3 coding sequence is TGTGCCAGCAGCTTGGGTCCAACGACGCGCTCCCCGACTTTC. This sequence encodes CASSLGPTTRSPTF.

The rearrangement links TRBV6-6 to TRBJ2-1; a weak D match, TRBD2 (6 bases). Trimming removed 3 bases from V and 0 bases from J, with 9 bases in between. This CDR3 has 15 residues. Germline CDR1 is MNHNY and CDR2 is SVGAGI (reference sequence). CDR3 region: CASSYDGSSYNEQFF. CDR3 bases: TGTGCCAGCAGTTATGACGGGAGCTCCTACAATGAGCAGTTCTTC.